Each of the 12 T cell receptor beta chains below was sequenced from the same sample in a study of cytomegalovirus exposure and HLA in healthy donors. PCR involved 60 Vbeta and 13 Jbeta primers. Profiled with immunoSEQ multiplex PCR; TCRdb holds only in-frame clones, not every one. In the table there are under 200,000 clones, approximately 71% of which are singletons. The sequencing input was PBMCs. These receptor sequences come from a woman in her forties in good health and CMV-seropositive.

The rearrangement links TRBV7-2 to TRBJ2-1, with TRBD1 matching 9 bases. Germline CDR1 reads SGHTA; CDR2 reads FQGNSA. Germline trimming cut 5 bases from V and 7 bases from J; bases unmatched to any gene: 9. This CDR3 region has 15 residues. In nucleotides, the CDR3 is TGTGCCAGCAGCGCAACAGGGGGCGCCATGAATGAGCAGTTCTTC. Translation gives CASSATGGAMNEQFF.

The chain is built from TRBV2 and TRBJ2-5; possible D gene TRBD2, 6 bases. V lost 5 bases and J 7 bases, leaving 14 bases between the germline ends. The germline gives CDR1 SNHLY, CDR2 FYNNEI. This CDR3 is built from 13 residues. Here the CDR3 DNA reads TGTGCCAGCAGTAGTTATAGCGGATGGACCCAGTACTTC. Protein product: CASSSYSGWTQYF.

This clone was seen once. The gene calls are TRBV18 and TRBJ1-1; 10 nucleotides line up with TRBD1. Germline-derived CDR1 and CDR2 are KGHSH and LQKENI. The CDR3 sequence is 14 residues long. V shed 6 bases, J shed 3 bases, and the junction held 4 bases outside the gene matches. In DNA, the CDR3 is TGTGCCAGCTCCCTCGACAGGGGGCACACTGAAGCTTTCTTT. Translated: CASSLDRGHTEAFF.

The V call is TRBV5-6, the J call TRBJ2-3; TRBD1 aligns across 7 bases. The germline V gene has CDR1 SGHDT and CDR2 YYEEEE. V lost 4 bases to trimming and J lost 0 bases; unmatched junction nucleotides: 11. This CDR3 is 17 amino acids long. The CDR3 here is CASSLFNRGTSTDTQYF. The CDR3, as DNA: TGTGCCAGCAGCCTTTTTAACAGGGGAACTAGCACAGATACGCAGTATTTT.

The chain links TRBV18 to TRBJ1-3, with a tentative D call TRBD1 (5 bases). In germline, CDR1 is KGHSH, CDR2 LQKENI. The CDR3 loop spans 16 amino acids. The V and J ends lost 3 bases and 0 bases respectively, with 12 bases between them. CDR3 in DNA: TGTGCCAGCTCACCCGAACAGGTTCACTCTGGAAACACCATATATTTT. This gives the protein CASSPEQVHSGNTIYF.

The chain combines TRBV11-2 with TRBJ2-7; D is perhaps TRBD1 (6 bases). Germline lookup yields CDR1 SGHAT and CDR2 FQNNGV. V lost 5 bases, J lost 5 bases, and 16 bases lay in between. The CDR3 has 14 amino acids. For the CDR3, the DNA is TGTGCCAGCAGCCCCATACAGGGTATGAACGAGCAGTACTTC. Translation gives CASSPIQGMNEQYF.

V usage is TRBV5-4 and J usage is TRBJ1-1; D ambiguous. Germline assignment: CDR1 SGHNT and CDR2 YYREEE (reference sequence). This CDR3 comprises 13 residues. V dropped 1 base and J dropped 7 bases, with 11 bases sitting between them. This CDR3 is CASSLRGFCEAFF. CDR3 DNA: TGTGCCAGCAGCTTGCGGGGATTCTGTGAAGCTTTCTTT.

The genes are TRBV5-1 and TRBJ1-1, with D perhaps matching TRBD1 (6 bases). Per the germline V gene, CDR1 is SGHRS and CDR2 is YFSETQ. The CDR3 runs 14 residues. Trimming removed 3 bases at V and 3 bases at J, with 12 bases between. CDR3 residues: CASSSNEGDTEAFF. In DNA form, the CDR3 reads TGCGCCAGCAGCTCAAACGAGGGGGACACTGAAGCTTTCTTT. Complete variable domain (other parts from reference TRBV5-1 and TRBJ1-1): KAGVTQTPRYLIKTRGQQVTLSCSPISGHRSVSWYQQTPGQGLQFLFEYFSETQRNKGNFPGRFSGRQFSNSRSEMNVSTLELGDSALYLCASSSNEGDTEAFFGQGTRLTVV.

V gene TRBV4-2 combines with J gene TRBJ2-7; D is unclear. The V end was cut by 1 base, the J end by 3 bases, with 13 bases between. The CDR3 covers 15 residues. Germline V CDR1 and CDR2: LGHNA, YNFKEQ. The CDR3: CASSQVSGVGYEQYF. In nucleotides, the CDR3 is TGTGCCAGCAGCCAAGTTTCTGGAGTCGGCTACGAGCAGTACTTC.

The CDR3 sequence is CASRNPRGAPEAFF. The CDR3 DNA reads TGTGCCAGTAGGAACCCCCGGGGGGCTCCTGAAGCTTTCTTT. The chain carries TRBV19 and TRBJ1-1, with a tentative D call TRBD1 (6 bases). Looked up from germline, CDR1 is LNHDA and CDR2 is SQIVND (reference sequence). V lost 6 bases to trimming and J lost 6 bases, with 17 bases between them. The length of the CDR3 is 14 residues.

This clone was seen a handful of times. This rearrangement joins TRBV29-1 to TRBJ1-5; TRBD1 is a possible D gene (5 bases). This CDR3 is built from 14 residues. Deletions cut 7 bases from V and 0 bases from J, with 13 bases between. Looked up from germline, CDR1 is SQVTM and CDR2 is ANQGSEA. CDR3 amino acids: CSAVQGNSNQPQHF. CDR3 sequence (DNA): TGCAGCGCCGTTCAGGGCAATAGCAATCAGCCCCAGCATTTT.

This clone appeared a few times. The gene calls are TRBV6-1 and TRBJ2-5, with D maybe TRBD2 (6 bases). V lost 5 bases to trimming and J lost 7 bases, with 11 bases between them. The CDR3 runs to 12 residues. The germline CDR1 and CDR2 sequences are MNHNS and SASEGT. CDR3: CASSSVGGTQYF. DNA of the CDR3: TGTGCCAGCAGTTCGGTGGGAGGGACCCAGTACTTC.